These 26 T cell receptor beta chains were sequenced from one sample in a study of CD8 T cells in ankylosing spondylitis. Points from the study as a whole: A TCR beta motif of eight highly homologous variants appeared characteristic of ankylosing spondylitis blood.

TCRdb reprocessed the 5' RACE reads via MiXCR and lists one record per CDR3 protein. Here the sample spans approximately 500,000 distinct CDR3 sequences, roughly an eighth being singletons. These receptors are not linked to any known antigen. The sequenced sample was blood, either unsorted or a sorted T cell fraction (not recorded which). Source of these receptors: a male donor with ankylosing spondylitis.

The J gene is TRBJ2-7, the V gene TRBV4-2, with D unresolved. The CDR3 contains 15 residues. CDR1 and CDR2 (germline): LGHNA, YNFKEQ. V was pared by 0 bases and J by 7 bases, with 16 bases between. The CDR3 region is CASSQETHPPKEQYF. The CDR3 nucleotides are TGTGCCAGCAGCCAAGAGACCCATCCCCCTAAAGAGCAGTACTTC.

CDR3 bases: TGTGCCAGCAGTTTAGTCTCAGGGTTTAGCAATCAGCCCCAGCATTTT. This codes for CASSLVSGFSNQPQHF. This chain links TRBV12-3 or TRBV12-4 with TRBJ1-5; TRBD1 might be the D (5 bases). The V end lost 1 base, the J end lost 0 bases, and 10 bases lay between the germline ends. The CDR3 covers 16 residues.

The rearrangement uses TRBV11-3 and TRBJ2-5; no reliable D call. V was clipped by 0 bases and J by 5 bases, with 16 bases between them. CDR3 length equals 16 residues. Germline CDR1 SGHNT, CDR2 YENEEA. The CDR3 region has the DNA TGTGCCAGCAGCTTAGATAGGTCCCCCCCGATGGAGACCCAGTACTTC. As protein: CASSLDRSPPMETQYF.

The chain recombines TRBV10-3 with TRBJ2-1, with TRBD2 identical over 8 bases. Unmatched junction bases numbered 9, after V lost 9 bases and J lost 2 bases. The CDR3 length is 15 residues. Germline assignment: CDR1 ENHRY and CDR2 SYGVKD. For the CDR3, the DNA is TGTGCCATTCCCCTTCAGCGGGAGCCCTACAATGAGCAGTTCTTC. This translates into CAIPLQREPYNEQFF.

The chain carries TRBV5-1 and TRBJ1-2; D unresolved. Germline V gene data show CDR1 as SGHRS and CDR2 as YFSETQ. With 4 bases removed from V and 4 bases from J, the gap between germline ends came to 11 bases. The CDR3 is 13 residues long. CDR3 bases: TGCGCCAGCAGCCCCGGGTCATCCTATGGCTACACCTTC. Its protein product is CASSPGSSYGYTF.

This chain uses TRBV5-1 with TRBJ2-3; 7 bases fit TRBD2. This CDR3 is 15 amino acids long. The V gene's germline CDR1 is SGHRS and CDR2 YFSETQ. V lost 4 bases, J lost 6 bases, and 11 bases stayed unmatched. The CDR3 bases are TGCGCCAGCAGCGGCCTGGGGGGAGGGCCGGATACGCAGTATTTT. This encodes CASSGLGGGPDTQYF.

The chain employs TRBV20-1 and TRBJ2-2; the D is unclear. V was pared by 1 base and J by 4 bases, with 7 bases between. Per germline, CDR1 DFQATT and CDR2 SNEGSKA (reference sequence). The CDR3 is 13 amino acids. The CDR3, as DNA: TGCAGTGCTAGAGTGGGTAGCACCGGGGAGCTGTTTTTT. It is translated as CSARVGSTGELFF.

This clonotype came up a few times. The rearrangement links TRBV5-1 to TRBJ2-7, with D tentatively TRBD2 (5 bases). Germline values: CDR1 SGHRS, CDR2 YFSETQ. Trimming removed 4 bases at V and 1 base at J, with 12 bases between. This CDR3 comprises 14 residues. CDR3 in DNA: TGCGCCAGCAGCCTTGACTATACATCCTACGAGCAGTACGTC. This translates into CASSLDYTSYEQYV.

The rearrangement links TRBV5-1 to TRBJ1-2, with TRBD1 identical over 7 bases. The germline V gene has CDR1 SGHRS and CDR2 YFSETQ. CDR3 length: 13 amino acids. Germline trimming cut 0 bases from V and 7 bases from J; bases unmatched to any gene: 3. CDR3 DNA: TGCGCCAGCAGCTTGGAGGGGGCGCCTGGCTACACCTTC. Protein: CASSLEGAPGYTF.

The chain is built from TRBV6-1 and TRBJ1-5; D is ambiguous. This CDR3 has 14 residues. The germline gives CDR1 MNHNS, CDR2 SASEGT. V was pared by 6 bases and J by 2 bases, with 11 bases between. CDR3: CASRPGFGNQPQHF. The CDR3 nucleotides are TGTGCCAGCAGGCCCGGGTTTGGCAATCAGCCCCAGCATTTT.

In this sample, this clonotype turned up a few times. The V call is TRBV12-3 or TRBV12-4, the J call TRBJ2-7; possible D gene TRBD1, 5 bases. The length of the CDR3 is 14 residues. V was trimmed by 4 bases and J by 2 bases, leaving 12 bases between them. CDR3 in DNA: TGTGCCAGCAGTTCGCCCAGGGATCCCTACGAGCAGTACGTC. Amino acids: CASSSPRDPYEQYV.

The rearrangement links TRBV5-5 to TRBJ2-6, with D perhaps matching TRBD2 (5 bases). The CDR3 contains 15 residues. The V gene lost 2 bases and the J gene lost 3 bases, with 9 bases spanning the gap. Germline V CDR1 and CDR2: SGHKS, YYEKEE (reference sequence). The CDR3 spells CASSFAGGGANVLTF. CDR3 DNA: TGTGCCAGCAGCTTCGCGGGCGGTGGGGCCAACGTCCTGACTTTC.

This clonotype was detected many times. The chain couples TRBV29-1 to TRBJ2-4, with D perhaps given as TRBD1 or TRBD2 (5 bases each). This CDR3 has 12 residues. V was cut by 4 bases and J by 11 bases, with 15 bases left in between. Germline CDR1 reads SQVTM; CDR2 reads ANQGSEA. Here the CDR3 DNA reads TGCAGCGTTGGACGGCAGATGGGGGTTCAGTACTTC. It encodes CSVGRQMGVQYF.

The rearrangement links TRBV2 to TRBJ2-5; D is possibly TRBD1 (6 bases). CDR1 is SNHLY and CDR2 is FYNNEI in the germline V gene. V lost 7 bases to trimming and J lost 4 bases, with 13 bases between them. CDR3 length equals 13 residues. The CDR3 here is CASTPTGGETQYF. The DNA of the CDR3 is TGTGCCAGCACTCCGACAGGAGGAGAGACCCAGTACTTC.

Many counts were recorded for this clonotype. The chain couples TRBV3-1 to TRBJ1-3; D call uncertain. This CDR3 has 15 amino acids. The germline CDR1 and CDR2 sequences are LGHDT and YNNKEL (reference sequence). Trimming stripped 4 bases from V and 2 bases from J, with 12 bases between. The CDR3 is CASSPSANPGNTIYF. CDR3 sequence (DNA): TGTGCCAGCAGCCCCTCAGCGAACCCTGGAAACACCATATATTTT.

This chain connects TRBV5-6 to TRBJ1-2, with TRBD1 matching 10 bases. The CDR3 contains 17 residues. The junction had 8 bases not matched to a gene; V was cut back by 0 bases and J by 3 bases. Germline V gene data show CDR1 as SGHDT and CDR2 as YYEEEE. The CDR3 DNA follows: TGTGCCAGCAGCTTGGTTGGGGACAGGGGACCCTACTATGGCTACACCTTC. Protein sequence: CASSLVGDRGPYYGYTF.

V gene TRBV2 combines with J gene TRBJ1-3, with 8 bases matching TRBD1. CDR1 SNHLY and CDR2 FYNNEI come from the germline V gene. V shed 4 bases, J shed 2 bases, and the junction held 4 bases outside the gene matches. The CDR3 spans 15 residues. CDR3 bases: TGTGCCAGCAGTGCCCGACAGGGGACTGGAAACACCATATATTTT. Its translation: CASSARQGTGNTIYF.

The chain couples TRBV5-1 to TRBJ2-3; TRBD2 matches 14 bases. CDR1 is SGHRS and CDR2 is YFSETQ in the germline V gene. The CDR3 is 17 residues long. Germline trimming cut 4 bases from V and 3 bases from J; bases unmatched to any gene: 7. CDR3 DNA: TGCGCCAGCAGCCCCGGGACTAGCGGGAGCGGTACAGATACGCAGTATTTT. This gives the protein CASSPGTSGSGTDTQYF.

There are many counts of this clonotype. V and J are TRBV6-2 or TRBV6-3 and TRBJ2-1; D perhaps matches TRBD2 (6 bases). CDR3 length equals 15 residues. V was clipped by 6 bases and J by 7 bases, with 19 bases between them. Germline V gene lookup returns CDR1 MNHEY and CDR2 SVGEGT. The CDR3 DNA sequence: TGTGCCAGCAGCGGCCCTAGGAGGGCCGGGAATGAGCAGTTCTTC. It yields the protein CASSGPRRAGNEQFF.

J is TRBJ2-5 and V is TRBV4-1; D perhaps matches TRBD2 (5 bases). Trimming removed 3 bases from V and 2 bases from J, with 19 bases in between. The CDR3 is 17 amino acids. Per the germline V gene, CDR1 is MGHRA and CDR2 is YSYEKL. The CDR3, as DNA: TGCGCCAGCAGCCAGCGGGCAAGGTTCCGGGAACAAGAGACCCAGTACTTC. Its translation: CASSQRARFREQETQYF.

The V and J genes are TRBV7-9 and TRBJ2-1, with 8 bases identical to TRBD2. From germline, CDR1 is SEHNR and CDR2 FQNEAQ (reference sequence). V shed 7 bases, J shed 2 bases, and the junction held 4 bases outside the gene matches. This CDR3 contains 14 residues. CDR3 region: CASTPGGAYNEQFF. CDR3 in DNA: TGTGCCAGCACCCCGGGAGGGGCCTACAATGAGCAGTTCTTC.

This clonotype occurred a few times. This sequence joins TRBV20-1 and TRBJ2-3; D might be TRBD1 or TRBD2, each matching 5 bases. Looked up from germline, CDR1 is DFQATT and CDR2 is SNEGSKA (reference sequence). V was clipped by 8 bases and J by 3 bases, with 21 bases between them. The CDR3 has 15 amino acids. The CDR3 is CSTESGTIGTDTQYF. CDR3 bases: TGCAGTACCGAATCCGGGACCATCGGGACAGATACGCAGTATTTT.

This chain joins TRBV20-1 and TRBJ2-1; 7 nucleotides match TRBD1. CDR1 is DFQATT and CDR2 is SNEGSKA in the germline V gene (reference sequence). The CDR3 has 15 amino acids. V shed 6 bases and J 0 bases; nucleotides not matched to a gene: 8. As DNA, the CDR3 is TGCAGTGCCATCCTCGACAGGGTCTCCTACAATGAGCAGTTCTTC. Protein sequence: CSAILDRVSYNEQFF.

The rearrangement joins TRBV10-3 to TRBJ2-2, with D perhaps matching TRBD1 or TRBD2 (5 bases each). V lost 4 bases and J 0 bases, leaving 9 bases between the germline ends. The CDR3 has 15 residues. Germline values: CDR1 ENHRY, CDR2 SYGVKD. CDR3 bases: TGTGCCATCAGTGGAACGGGACCGAACACCGGGGAGCTGTTTTTT. It is translated as CAISGTGPNTGELFF.

The chain joins TRBV20-1 to TRBJ1-1, with D hard to call. This CDR3 comprises 13 residues. V was trimmed by 5 bases and J by 5 bases, leaving 15 bases between them. Germline CDR1 reads DFQATT; CDR2 reads SNEGSKA (reference sequence). For the CDR3, the DNA is TGCAGTGCTCCAGACCTAGTGGAAACTGAAGCTTTCTTT. It specifies CSAPDLVETEAFF.

This clonotype came up many times. V and J are TRBV20-1 and TRBJ1-5; 8 nucleotides agree with TRBD1. The CDR3 sequence is 13 residues long. After removal of 3 bases from V and 5 bases from J, the junction contained 3 bases not matched to a gene. Looked up from germline, CDR1 is DFQATT and CDR2 is SNEGSKA (reference sequence). The CDR3 region is CSASEQGDQPQHF. The CDR3 DNA is TGCAGTGCTAGCGAACAGGGGGATCAGCCCCAGCATTTT.